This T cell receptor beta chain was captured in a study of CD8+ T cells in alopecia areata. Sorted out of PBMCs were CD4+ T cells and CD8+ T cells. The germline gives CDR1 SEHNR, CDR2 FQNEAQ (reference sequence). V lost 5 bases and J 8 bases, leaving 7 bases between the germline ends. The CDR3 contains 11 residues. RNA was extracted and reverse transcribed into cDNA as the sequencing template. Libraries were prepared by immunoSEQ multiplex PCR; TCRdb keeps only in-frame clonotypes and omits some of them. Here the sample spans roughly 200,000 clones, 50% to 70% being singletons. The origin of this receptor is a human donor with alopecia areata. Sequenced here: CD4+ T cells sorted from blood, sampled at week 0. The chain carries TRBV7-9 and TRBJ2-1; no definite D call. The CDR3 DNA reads TGTGCCAGCAGCCAATCCCATGAGCAGTTCTTC. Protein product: CASSQSHEQFF. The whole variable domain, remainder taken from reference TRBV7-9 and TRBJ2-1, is DTGVSQNPRHKITKRGQNVTFRCDPISEHNRLYWYRQTLGQGPEFLTYFQNEAQLEKSRLLSDRFSAERPKGSFSTLEIQRTEQGDSAMYLCASSQSHEQFFGPGTRLTVL.